This TCR beta chain was observed in a study of T-cell memory formation after mild COVID-19. Study-level background: TCR clusters were largely donor specific.

TCRdb analysed the 5' RACE reads with MiXCR anew, one entry per CDR3 protein. The sample lists just under 150,000 distinct CDR3 sequences, around 21% occurring once. General study points: Pre-infection memory contained some responding clones, which suggested that cross-reactive memory had joined. Researchers report contracting CD4+ clones mostly in CM and EM, with CD8+ clones in EMRA. CD4/CD8 balance held among clones contracting day 15 to 85, and later expanders leaned CD4+.

Trimming removed 5 bases from V and 4 bases from J, with 22 bases in between. Looked up from germline, CDR1 is DFQATT and CDR2 is SNEGSKA (reference sequence). CDR3 length: 16 residues. Of note for this clonotype: Antigen unknown.

The receptor was isolated from an adult woman who had mild COVID-19 (a few samples of this study predate the infection). Cell type and time point are not known. Material: PBMCs or a T cell subset sorted from them (not recorded which). The chain employs TRBV20-1 and TRBJ2-3; D perhaps matches TRBD2 (5 bases). The chain's CDR3 is CSALRATTFSADTQYF. The CDR3 nucleotides are TGCAGTGCTCTGAGGGCCACAACTTTCTCGGCAGATACGCAGTATTTT.